The present T cell receptor (beta chain) was sequenced within a study of cytomegalovirus exposure and HLA in healthy donors. Points from the study as a whole: The listing of 150 to 200 TCR beta chains classed them as cytomegalovirus-associated. The dataset shows that most TCR sequences were rare, while some public TCRs occurred in many donors. The authors confirmed in vitro that a few CMV-associated chains were specific for CMV antigens.

Trimming removed 0 bases at V and 6 bases at J, with 7 bases between. The germline V gene encodes CDR1 SGHNT and CDR2 YYREEE (reference sequence). The CDR3 runs 13 residues. Separate from the roughly 700-subject first cohort was the roughly 120-subject validation cohort, to which the donors belonged. Measured with immunoSEQ multiplex PCR; TCRdb has only the in-frame clones, and not every one. The sample holds a few hundred thousand clones; 70% to 90% are singletons and the top ten take over 0.75%. For this clone: Its specificity is not known.

This clonotype was obtained from a woman aged 18 to 35 in good health and CMV-seronegative. The J gene is TRBJ2-1, the V gene TRBV5-4; D gene ambiguous. The sample was PBMCs. CDR3 nucleotides: TGTGCCAGCAGCTTGGTGACACGCAATGAGCAGTTCTTC. As protein: CASSLVTRNEQFF.